This TCR beta chain is drawn from a study of blood T cell repertoires in COVID-19. Study summary: Italy, Spain and the United States were the sources of the convalescent and acute COVID-19 samples. Sources were T cells, B-cell-depleted T cells, or PBMCs; the material itself was cDNA or gDNA.

Followed longitudinally, the Seattle patients had been enrolled during active infection. V was clipped by 0 bases and J by 5 bases; unmatched bases: 7. Germline CDR1 reads MGHRA; CDR2 reads YSYEKL. This CDR3 has 16 amino acids. The authors' processing: Amplification of reference gene primers provided the estimated nucleated cell counts. The data were produced by immunoSEQ multiplex PCR, yet TCRdb's version contains in-frame clones alone and is incomplete. Clone size and V and J calls were adopted from that table, with D and trimming inferred from the DNA. The sample carries about 200,000 clones, 86% recorded once.

Material for sequencing was peripheral blood. This receptor was identified in a woman between 50 and 59 years old with COVID-19, enrolled during active disease. This chain links TRBV4-1 with TRBJ2-1; TRBD2 matches at 7 bases. CDR3 in amino acids: CASSQETAGPNNEQFF. CDR3 DNA: TGCGCCAGCAGCCAAGAAACAGCGGGGCCGAACAATGAGCAGTTCTTC.